Listed below are T cell receptor beta chains from one sample, sequenced in a study of PD-1 blockade in classical Hodgkin lymphoma. This table comes from immunoSEQ multiplex PCR, and its TCRdb copy is limited to in-frame clones, with some not included. The sample records some 100,000 clones, around nine tenths being singletons. This material consisted of peripheral blood mononuclear cells (PBMCs), taken at baseline. The receptors come from a human donor with classical Hodgkin lymphoma. CDR3s include the opening cysteine and the closing phenylalanine or tryptophan. The order of the fields is J gene, D gene, clone size, V gene, CDR3 DNA, CDR3 protein. D genes are given only for firm matches. Not every row has a clone size; where given, it reads once, few, many or a size class.

TRBJ2-2 TRBD2 - TRBV9 TGTGCCAGCAGCGTGACTAGCGGGGCCGGGGAGCTGTTTTTT CASSVTSGAGELFF
TRBJ2-7 - - TRBV6-7 TGTGCCAGCAGGGGGAGGCAACGCCCCTCCTACGAGCAGTACTTC CASRGRQRPSYEQYF
TRBJ2-1 TRBD2 - TRBV5-8 TGTGCCAGCAGCCAGGGACTAGCCTCCCACAATGAGCAGTTCTTC CASSQGLASHNEQFF
TRBJ1-1 - few TRBV19 TGTGCCAGTACCCATGTGGGTAGCGGCACTGAAGCTTTCTTT CASTHVGSGTEAFF
TRBJ2-7 - - TRBV5-4 TGTGCCAGCAGCTTGTCGGGGTACGAGCAGTACTTC CASSLSGYEQYF
TRBJ1-1 - - TRBV28 TGTGCCAGCCAACATCACAGGGCCAACACTGAAGCTTTCTTT CASQHHRANTEAFF
TRBJ1-1 - - TRBV5-6 TGTGCCAGCACATTCGTCGGGGCCCCAAACACTGAAGCTTTCTTT CASTFVGAPNTEAFF
TRBJ2-4 - - TRBV19 TGTGCCAGTAGTGTCTGGACAGTGGAGATAGCCAAAAACATTCAGTACTTC CASSVWTVEIAKNIQYF
TRBJ1-2 - - TRBV6-6 TGTGCCATCACGGCGGGGACGGGAGGCTACACCTTC CAITAGTGGYTF
TRBJ1-4 TRBD1 - TRBV9 TGTGCCAGCAGCGTGGGACAGGGGAAAAAACTGTTTTTT CASSVGQGKKLFF
TRBJ2-2 - once TRBV29-1 TGCAGCGTTGTCACTCCTACGTCTACTGGGGAGCTGTTTTTT CSVVTPTSTGELFF
TRBJ2-3 TRBD2 - TRBV27 TGTGCCAGCAGCACTTTACTAGCGGGAGTCATAGATACGCAGTATTTT CASSTLLAGVIDTQYF
TRBJ2-3 - - TRBV11-3 TGTGCCAGCAGCGCCAGTCAGGTACGAGAGCAGTATTTT CASSASQVREQYF
TRBJ2-5 TRBD1 - TRBV27 TGTGCCAGCAGTTCGACAGGGCAGCAGGAGACCCAGTACTTC CASSSTGQQETQYF
TRBJ1-5 - once TRBV6-5 TGTGCCAGCAGTTCGTTCGGGGGCTCGGTGCAGCCCCAGCATTTT CASSSFGGSVQPQHF
TRBJ1-3 - - TRBV6-5 TGTGCCAGCAGTACGACGACAGCAGGAAACACCATATATTTT CASSTTTAGNTIYF
TRBJ2-4 - - TRBV2 TGTGCCAGCAGTGGGACTTTCGTAGCCAAAAACATTCAGTACTTC CASSGTFVAKNIQYF
TRBJ1-2 - - TRBV5-1 TGCGCCAGCAGCTCATCCCAGGGGAATGGCTACACCTTC CASSSSQGNGYTF
TRBJ1-4 - - TRBV7-9 TGTGCCAGCAGCCCCAGGGCCGCTAATGAAAAACTGTTTTTT CASSPRAANEKLFF
TRBJ1-1 - - TRBV11-1 TGTGCCAGCAGCAAAGCGGAGCGGGGAACTGAAGCTTTCTTT CASSKAERGTEAFF
TRBJ2-1 - - TRBV19 TGTGCCAGTAGTATCGTGGACGGATGGGTGAATGAGCAGTTCTTC CASSIVDGWVNEQFF
TRBJ1-5 - few TRBV19 TGTGCCAGTAGTATAGAAGTCCGAGATCAGCCCCAGCATTTT CASSIEVRDQPQHF
TRBJ2-7 - - TRBV10-3 TGTGCCATCAGTGACCCGAGACGGGGATCCTACGAGCAGTACTTC CAISDPRRGSYEQYF
TRBJ2-1 TRBD2 - TRBV9 TGTGCCAGCAGCGCAGCGGGAGGGTCTCCGCGTGAGCAGTTCTTC CASSAAGGSPREQFF
TRBJ1-1 TRBD1 - TRBV4-2 TGTGCCAGCAGCCTCCTACAGGGGAGCACTGAAGCTTTCTTT CASSLLQGSTEAFF
TRBJ2-7 - - TRBV5-1 TGCGCCAGCAGCCGGGATGAGGACTTCGAGCAGTACTTC CASSRDEDFEQYF
TRBJ1-2 - - TRBV6-1 TGTGCCAGCAGTGAAGCTCGACAGCTTTATGGCTACACCTTC CASSEARQLYGYTF
TRBJ2-2 - - TRBV6-6 TGTGCCAGTTTGGCTGATAGGAACACCGGGGAGCTGTTTTTT CASLADRNTGELFF
TRBJ2-1 - - TRBV2 TGTGCCAGCAGACGTACTTTTTCCTATGAGCAGTTCTTC CASRRTFSYEQFF
TRBJ2-3 - - TRBV20-1 TGCAGTGCCTCAGGCCCAGATACGCAGTATTTT CSASGPDTQYF
TRBJ2-1 TRBD2 - TRBV9 TGTGCCAGCAGCCCTCATAGCGGGACTTACAATGAGCAGTTCTTC CASSPHSGTYNEQFF
TRBJ1-3 - - TRBV21-1 TGTGCCAGCAGCCCCCGACCATCCTCTGGAAACACCATATATTTT CASSPRPSSGNTIYF
TRBJ1-1 - - TRBV5-1 TGCGCCAGCAGCTTGGGAGGGGGTGGACTATACACTGCAACGATCTTT CASSLGGGGLYTATIF
TRBJ2-7 TRBD1 - TRBV27 TGTGCCAGCAGTCGTATTTACAGGGGAAGCTCCTACGAGCAGTACTTC CASSRIYRGSSYEQYF
TRBJ1-6 - - TRBV30 TGTGCCTGGAGTGTAGCGACAGGCAATTCACCCCTCCACTTT CAWSVATGNSPLHF
TRBJ2-7 - - TRBV6-6 TGTGCCAGCAGTTACTCGAACAGTCCCCGCTACGAGCAGTACTTC CASSYSNSPRYEQYF
TRBJ2-1 TRBD2 - TRBV27 TGTGCCAGCAGTTTATTGGCTAGCGGGAGGGAGCAGTTCTTC CASSLLASGREQFF
TRBJ2-1 TRBD2 - TRBV4-2 TGTGCCAGCAGCTTCCGGACTAGCGGAACTGGATCAGGGGATGAGCAGTTCTTC CASSFRTSGTGSGDEQFF